This T cell receptor beta chain was retrieved from a study of T-cell reconstitution after alpha-beta-depleted transplantation in children. This clonotype was observed a handful of times. V was shortened by 0 bases and J by 0 bases, with 12 bases between the two germline ends. The CDR3 has 17 amino acids. From germline, CDR1 is LNHNV and CDR2 YYDKDF (reference sequence). This sample's TCRbeta library carried unique molecular identifier barcodes. TCRdb reprocessed the PCR reads via MiXCR and lists one record per CDR3 protein. Altogether about 610,000 distinct CDR3 sequences are present, roughly a tenth being singletons, with the ten largest covering roughly 3.9%.

This sequence was found in a human donor who donated a stem cell graft to a child with acute myeloid leukemia. The chain carries TRBV15 and TRBJ1-3; no reliable D call. This specimen was PBMCs from the stem cell graft donor, taken from the stem cell graft. The DNA for the CDR3 is TGTGCCACCAGCAGAGATTGGACGACGGACTCTGGAAACACCATATATTTT. Translated, it gives CATSRDWTTDSGNTIYF. The full variable domain, in which reference TRBV15 and TRBJ1-3 provide the parts outside the CDR3, is DAMVIQNPRYQVTQFGKPVTLSCSQTLNHNVMYWYQQKSSQAPKLLFHYYDKDFNNEADTPDNFQSRRPNTSFCFLDIRSPGLGDTAMYLCATSRDWTTDSGNTIYFGEGSWLTVV.